The rows below give T cell receptor beta chains drawn from one sample of a study of blood T cell repertoires in COVID-19. Measured with immunoSEQ multiplex PCR; TCRdb has only the in-frame clones, and not every one. The sample consists of roughly 200,000 clones, around 90% of them appearing once. What was sequenced was peripheral blood. The receptors derive from a man aged 18 to 35 with active or convalescent COVID-19. CDR3s include the opening cysteine and the closing phenylalanine or tryptophan. D genes are given only for firm matches. For some rows the clone size is stated as once, few or many, or as a class when expanded; others skip it.

cdr3_nt cdr3_aa j_call v_call clone_size d_call
TGTGCCAGCAGTTACCCCGACAGAGTGTTCTATGGCTACACCTTC CASSYPDRVFYGYTF TRBJ1-2 TRBV6-2/TRBV6-3 . .
TGTGCCAGCAGTGATCCCGGCGGGGGAACCTACGAGCAGTACTTC CASSDPGGGTYEQYF TRBJ2-7 TRBV25-1 . TRBD2
TGTGCCAGCAGCTCAGTATCCCCTAGTTTAATATCCTACAATGAGCAGTTCTTC CASSSVSPSLISYNEQFF TRBJ2-1 TRBV11-2 few .
TGCAGCGCCGGCGGGACACTGAACACTGAAGCTTTCTTT CSAGGTLNTEAFF TRBJ1-1 TRBV29-1 . .
TGTGCCAGCAGCTTGAACGGGGTCACTGAAGCTTTCTTT CASSLNGVTEAFF TRBJ1-1 TRBV5-6 . .
TGTGCCAGCAGCCAATATCCGGGAGGCACAGATACGCAGTATTTT CASSQYPGGTDTQYF TRBJ2-3 TRBV3-1/TRBV3-2 once .
TGTGCCAGCAGCGACCGGACAGGGTACGACTATGGCTACACCTTC CASSDRTGYDYGYTF TRBJ1-2 TRBV5-5 . TRBD1
TGTGCCAGCAGTTTCGGCAAGGGGCGGGGTAATTCACCCCTCCACTTT CASSFGKGRGNSPLHF TRBJ1-6 TRBV27 once .
TGTGCCAGCATCGGCCCAGCGGCTAGCACAGATACGCAGTATTTT CASIGPAASTDTQYF TRBJ2-3 TRBV7-8 . .
TGTGCCAGCAGCCCAATAGCATGGGGGGTAGGAGAAAAACTGTTTTTT CASSPIAWGVGEKLFF TRBJ1-4 TRBV7-9 once .
TGTGCCAGCAGTAAGGACAACTCTAACTATGGCTACACCTTC CASSKDNSNYGYTF TRBJ1-2 TRBV6-4 once .
TGTGCCAGCAGTTTATCAGCTGGGGACAGAGGGGGTCAGCCCCAGCATTTT CASSLSAGDRGGQPQHF TRBJ1-5 TRBV28 . TRBD1
TGTGCCAGCAGGACCCGGCTAGGGGGAGACCAGCCCCAGCATTTT CASRTRLGGDQPQHF TRBJ1-5 TRBV7-2 few .
TGTGCCAGCAGCTTCGGGGACAGAGATTTTTCACCCCTCCACTTT CASSFGDRDFSPLHF TRBJ1-6 TRBV7-9 once TRBD1
TGTGCCTGCCCTACCCAGGGGGGTGGCTACACCTTC CACPTQGGGYTF TRBJ1-2 TRBV30 . TRBD1
TGTGCCAGTAGTATTGAGGCAGCCTCCTACGAGCAGTACTTC CASSIEAASYEQYF TRBJ2-7 TRBV19 . .
TGCGCCAGCAGCCAAGGGACAGGGGCCAACACTGAAGCTTTCTTT CASSQGTGANTEAFF TRBJ1-1 TRBV4-1 . TRBD1
TGTGCCAGCAGCCAAGCCCCAGGGGTACCCCAGGGAGAGACCCAGTACTTC CASSQAPGVPQGETQYF TRBJ2-5 TRBV14 . .
TGCGCCAGCAGTGAGTCGACTCGGCCAGGAGGAGATGGCTACACCTTC CASSESTRPGGDGYTF TRBJ1-2 TRBV10-1 once .
TGCAGCGTACTAACCCACAATCAGCCCCAGCATTTT CSVLTHNQPQHF TRBJ1-5 TRBV29-1 few .
TGTGCCAGCAGCCAAGACCTTGGGGGCCTCGGGGAAAAACTGTTTTTT CASSQDLGGLGEKLFF TRBJ1-4 TRBV4-2 few .
TGTGCCAGCAGCAAACGGACTAGCGGGAGCAATGAGCAGTTCTTC CASSKRTSGSNEQFF TRBJ2-1 TRBV7-6 once TRBD2
TGTGCCAGCAGCGCACAGGGGGATCTCTCTGAAGCTTTCTTT CASSAQGDLSEAFF TRBJ1-1 TRBV5-6 . TRBD1
TGTGCCACCAGCAGAGACTCGGGTCATGAGCAGTTCTTC CATSRDSGHEQFF TRBJ2-1 TRBV15 . .
TGTGCCAGCAGCCAAGATCAGGGGGAGGTTGAAAAGATAACAGATACGCAGTATTTT CASSQDQGEVEKITDTQYF TRBJ2-3 TRBV3-1/TRBV3-2 . .
TGTGCCACCAGTGATCCTGGCTGGGGCTCGGGCACAGATACGCAGTATTTT CATSDPGWGSGTDTQYF TRBJ2-3 TRBV24-1 . .
TGCAGCGTTGAAGATGGGACAGATTGGAACACTGAAGCTTTCTTT CSVEDGTDWNTEAFF TRBJ1-1 TRBV29-1 . TRBD1
TGCGCCAGCAGCCAACCGGGACTAGCGGGAGGTCCCGAGGACGAGCAGTACTTC CASSQPGLAGGPEDEQYF TRBJ2-7 TRBV4-1 . TRBD2
TGTGCCAGCAGCCAACGGGACAGGGTTGGCTACAATGAGCAGTTCTTC CASSQRDRVGYNEQFF TRBJ2-1 TRBV3-1/TRBV3-2 . TRBD1
TGTGCCAGTAGTAACCAGAGTCCCGGGACAGCCGATTTGAACACCGGGGAGCTGTTTTTT CASSNQSPGTADLNTGELFF TRBJ2-2 TRBV19 . TRBD1
TGTGCCAGCAGCGTGGCGGGTAGGGAGACCCAGTACTTC CASSVAGRETQYF TRBJ2-5 TRBV9 once .
TGTGCCAGCAGCCCTCACCTGCAGGGCGAGTCTAACTATGGCTACACCTTC CASSPHLQGESNYGYTF TRBJ1-2 TRBV4-2 . .
TGTGCCAGCAGTTATGGGAGGGGCTCAGACTATGGCTACACCTTC CASSYGRGSDYGYTF TRBJ1-2 TRBV6-5 . .
TGTGCCAGCAGCTTTCCTGGGACAAGTGACTATGGCTACACCTTC CASSFPGTSDYGYTF TRBJ1-2 TRBV5-8 . .
TGTGCCAGCAGTTACGCCCCTGGCGGGAGCTCCTACGAGCAGTACTTC CASSYAPGGSSYEQYF TRBJ2-7 TRBV6-6 . TRBD2
TGTGCCAGCAGCCAAGTTGACCGATTTGGGGGGGAGCAGTACTTC CASSQVDRFGGEQYF TRBJ2-7 TRBV3-1/TRBV3-2 . .
TGTGCCAGTAGCGGGTTAGGGAGCGGCACTGAAGCTTTCTTT CASSGLGSGTEAFF TRBJ1-1 TRBV19 . .
TGTGCCAGCAGCTTAAGCCTTACTAGGGCCGGGGAGCTGTTTTTT CASSLSLTRAGELFF TRBJ2-2 TRBV7-3 . .
TGTGCCAGTAGTATAGCGGGACACCCGACCAAGAGCTACACCTTC CASSIAGHPTKSYTF TRBJ1-2 TRBV19 . .
TGTGCCAGCAGTGAAGTCGGGGGAGCCAATGAGCAGTTCTTC CASSEVGGANEQFF TRBJ2-1 TRBV2 . .
TGTGCCAGCAGCCGCCGCGCAGCGGGAGTCGACAATGAGCAGTTCTTC CASSRRAAGVDNEQFF TRBJ2-1 TRBV14 few TRBD2
TGTGCCAGCAGCACCACAGTGTTTTACTCCTACGAGCAGTACTTC CASSTTVFYSYEQYF TRBJ2-7 TRBV28 . .
TGTGCCAGCAGTTCCGCAGGGTTATACACTGAAGCTTTCTTT CASSSAGLYTEAFF TRBJ1-1 TRBV28 . .
TGTGCCAGCAGTGGCCGAGGGTTCTCACCCCTCCACTTT CASSGRGFSPLHF TRBJ1-6 TRBV2 . .
TGCGCCAGCAGCTTGGGTGGGGCAGAGAACACTGAAGCTTTCTTT CASSLGGAENTEAFF TRBJ1-1 TRBV5-1 . .
TGTGCCAGCATGAGGTTTTCCTACAATGAGCAGTTCTTC CASMRFSYNEQFF TRBJ2-1 TRBV6-5 . .
TGTGCCAGCAGCCTCACAGGGGGGCGACGGTCAGATACGCAGTATTTT CASSLTGGRRSDTQYF TRBJ2-3 TRBV9 few TRBD1
TGTGCCAGCAGCTTGGGACGGAGCTCCTATAATTCACCCCTCCACTTT CASSLGRSSYNSPLHF TRBJ1-6 TRBV5-6 . .
TGTGCCAGCAGAGTACTAGCGGGAGTCTACGAGCAGTACTTC CASRVLAGVYEQYF TRBJ2-7 TRBV6-5 few TRBD2
TGTGCCAGCAGTCCCGGGACTAGCGGGAGCCGGGAGCAGTTCTTC CASSPGTSGSREQFF TRBJ2-1 TRBV6-5 . TRBD2
TGTGCCAGCAGCTCAGCCGGGACAGGGAGAGCCGAGCAGTACTTC CASSSAGTGRAEQYF TRBJ2-7 TRBV7-6 . TRBD1
TGTGCCACCAGTAGCGGACAGGGGACAGATACGCAGTATTTT CATSSGQGTDTQYF TRBJ2-3 TRBV24-1 few TRBD1
TGTGCCAGCAGCGGCACAGCAGTATCGGCCGAGACCCAGTACTTC CASSGTAVSAETQYF TRBJ2-5 TRBV11-2 . .
TGTGCCAGCAGCCCCCGCGGGACGAACACTGAAGCTTTCTTT CASSPRGTNTEAFF TRBJ1-1 TRBV11-2 . .
TGCAGCGTCGCCGCCTTGACTGTGAACACTGAAGCTTTCTTT CSVAALTVNTEAFF TRBJ1-1 TRBV29-1 . .
TGTGCCAGCAGCTTTTCGTTATCCACTGAAGCTTTCTTT CASSFSLSTEAFF TRBJ1-1 TRBV5-6 . .
TGTGCCAGCAGTTCCGGGACTCGAAACACCGGGGAGCTGTTTTTT CASSSGTRNTGELFF TRBJ2-2 TRBV27 . .
TGCGCCAGCAGCTTGGCCCCGGACAGGGTTGTTCGGGCTTTCTTT CASSLAPDRVVRAFF TRBJ1-1 TRBV5-1 . TRBD1